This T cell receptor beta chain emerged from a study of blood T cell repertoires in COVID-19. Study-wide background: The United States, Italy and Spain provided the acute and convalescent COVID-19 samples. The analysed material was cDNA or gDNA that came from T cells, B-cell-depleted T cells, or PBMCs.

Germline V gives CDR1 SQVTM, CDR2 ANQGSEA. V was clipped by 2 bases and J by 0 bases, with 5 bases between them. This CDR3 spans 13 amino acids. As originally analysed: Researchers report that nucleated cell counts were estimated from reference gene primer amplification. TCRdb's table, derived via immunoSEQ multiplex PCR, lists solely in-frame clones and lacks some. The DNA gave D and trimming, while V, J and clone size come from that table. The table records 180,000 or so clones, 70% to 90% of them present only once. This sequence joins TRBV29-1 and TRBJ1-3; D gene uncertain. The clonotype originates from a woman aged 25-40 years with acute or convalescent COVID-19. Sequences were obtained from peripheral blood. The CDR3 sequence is CSVEKHSGNTIYF. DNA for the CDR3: TGCAGCGTTGAAAAACACTCTGGAAACACCATATATTTT.